Sequencing of this T cell receptor (beta chain) was carried out in a study of early T cells in non-severe SARS-CoV-2 infection (dated by TCRdb to 2020 to 2023). A note on the overall study: Bulk RNA from unsorted whole blood was used for TCR sequencing, so alpha and beta chains could not be paired.

General findings and caveats noted by the study authors: Matching against VDJdb was skewed toward anti-spike CD8 responses, likely underestimated virus-specific expansions, and missed private and CD4 specificities.

The study was a case-control design nested within a healthcare worker cohort in London, UK, with weekly nasopharyngeal swab PCR tests and blood sampling. Between 23 and 31 March 2020, the week of the UK lockdown, healthcare workers were enrolled and then followed up weekly for as long as 16 weeks. The library came from 5' RACE. Sequencer: NextSeq 500. To correct for sequencing error and PCR bias, the TCR library protocol tagged individual cDNA molecules with unique molecular identifiers. Both TCR alpha and beta chains were sequenced, and tight co-correlation was observed between alpha and beta sequence abundances in each sample. Regarding the original processing steps: Decombinator V4 was used to annotate TCR sequences for V gene, J gene and CDR3. TCRs were defined as expanded if a significant change between any two time points was detected under a Poisson model with p below 0.0001. TCR abundances were normalised to the total number of TCRs sequenced per sample and were expressed as counts per million. TRAV1-2 paired with TRAJ12, TRAJ20 or TRAJ33 defined MAIT TCRs, while TRAV10 paired with TRAJ18 defined iNKT TCRs. VDJdb, accessed 1 November 2021, was searched for CMV, EBV and SARS-CoV-2 annotated TCRs, with TCRs annotated for multiple antigens excluded. TCRdb's own reprocessing of the public reads used fastp at Q25 and MiXCR and kept productive beta chains. Rows with one shared CDR3 protein collapse into an entry with the most common genes and DNA. TCRdb, not the original authors, processed these V and J calls. The sample yields around 68,000 distinct CDR3 sequences; approximately 12% were counted once. Clones ranked in the top ten supply roughly 1.4% of the sample.

Remarks on this clonotype: The clone's antigen remains unknown. No much larger clonotype is one base removed from it; base qualities were not supplied.

Including the terminal cysteine and phenylalanine, the CDR3 comprises 16 residues. Only the CDR3 region is kept as DNA, spanning 48 bases read in frame from base 1. The germline V and J ends show losses of 4 bases and 5 bases respectively, and no gene match explains 7 bases of the junction. The germline V gene specifies SGHTA as CDR1 and FQGNSA as CDR2. The source material was whole blood, sampled at baseline. This sequence uses TRBV7-2 and TRBJ2-5; the central 13 bases match TRBD2. The clonotype originates from an adult who was a healthcare worker with PCR-confirmed SARS-CoV-2 infection or an uninfected control (not recorded which). CDR3 sequence: CASSYRLAGGTETQYF. The bases read TGTGCCAGCAGCTATAGACTAGCGGGGGGTACGGAGACCCAGTACTTC.